Below, 20 T cell receptor beta chains from the same sample are listed, as sequenced in a study of cytomegalovirus exposure and HLA in healthy donors. Primers for the PCR totalled 60 Vbeta and 13 Jbeta. Sequencing used immunoSEQ multiplex PCR; TCRdb keeps in-frame clones, though not all of them. The sample lists some 200,000 clones, 60% to 85% occurring once. Sequencing was done on a sample of PBMCs. These receptors were collected from a girl between 5 and 17 years old in good health and CMV-seropositive.

This clone occurred a few times. The chain has TRBV7-9 and TRBJ2-1; the match to TRBD2 covers 7 bases. The V and J ends lost 3 bases and 5 bases, in that order; junction bases with no gene match: 10. CDR1 SEHNR and CDR2 FQNEAQ come from the germline V gene (reference sequence). The length of the CDR3 is 16 residues. The CDR3 coding sequence is TGTGCCAGCAGCTTTTTCGCGGGAGAAGTAAACAATGAGCAGTTCTTC. Residues: CASSFFAGEVNNEQFF.

V usage is TRBV9 and J usage is TRBJ1-1, with a weak D call TRBD1 (6 bases). The germline CDR1 and CDR2 sequences are SGDLS and YYNGEE. Trimming cost V 4 bases and J 0 bases, with 13 bases left between them. The CDR3 has 15 residues. DNA for the CDR3: TGTGCCAGCAGCCCGTTGACAGGTTTGAACACTGAAGCTTTCTTT. Translation: CASSPLTGLNTEAFF.

The chain combines TRBV5-8 with TRBJ1-2, with D perhaps matching TRBD1 (5 bases). V lost 6 bases and J lost 2, with 14 bases in between. Germline loops: CDR1 SGHTS, CDR2 YDEGEE. CDR3 length equals 14 residues. This CDR3 reads CASKEGPQNYGYTF. The CDR3 DNA reads TGTGCCAGCAAGGAGGGGCCACAGAACTATGGCTACACCTTC.

In the case of this clone: Relative to the germline gene, one junction end is altered; a read error may explain this. The V and J genes are TRBV25-1 and TRBJ1-2; tentatively, D is TRBD1 (6 bases). The CDR3 totals 12 residues. The germline V gene encodes CDR1 MGHDK and CDR2 SYGVNS. Here the CDR3 DNA reads TGTGCCTGCAGGGGAGGAGTGTACGACTACACCTTC. Translating it yields CACRGGVYDYTF.

The V call is TRBV7-9, the J call TRBJ2-5; 9 bases map to TRBD1. This CDR3 has 14 residues. The germline V gene has CDR1 SEHNR and CDR2 FQNEAQ (reference sequence). V shed 3 bases, J shed 4 bases, and the junction held 3 bases outside the gene matches. The CDR3 protein is CASSFPDRGETQYF. CDR3 bases: TGTGCCAGCAGCTTCCCGGACAGGGGAGAGACCCAGTACTTC.

The rearrangement joins TRBV5-1 to TRBJ1-3; 7 bases are shared with TRBD1. V shed 4 bases, J shed 2 bases, and the junction held 9 bases outside the gene matches. This CDR3 is 16 amino acids long. The V gene's germline CDR1 is SGHRS and CDR2 YFSETQ. The CDR3 loop is CASSPELQGTGNTIYF. For the CDR3, the DNA is TGCGCCAGCAGCCCAGAGTTACAGGGGACTGGAAACACCATATATTTT.

V and J are TRBV30 and TRBJ1-2, with 9 bases aligning to TRBD1. The CDR3 extends over 17 amino acids. CDR1 GTSNPN and CDR2 SVGIG come from the germline V gene (reference sequence). V lost 5 bases and J lost 6; bases outside the gene matches: 19. CDR3 sequence (DNA): TGTGCCTGGGCGCTCGACAGGGGGTCGCTGTGGTCGGATGGCTACACCTTC. Translation gives CAWALDRGSLWSDGYTF.

The chain joins TRBV5-6 to TRBJ1-2; tentative D call: TRBD1 (5 bases). Trimming stripped 4 bases from V and 1 base from J, with 11 bases between. Per germline, CDR1 SGHDT and CDR2 YYEEEE. The CDR3 spans 14 residues. The CDR3 DNA follows: TGTGCCAGCAGCCCCCTGGGGGGTAACTATGGCTACACCTTC. Amino acid sequence: CASSPLGGNYGYTF.

This chain links TRBV6-1 with TRBJ1-1; D is possibly TRBD1 (5 bases). This CDR3 has 14 residues. Trimming removed 2 bases from V and 5 bases from J, with 12 bases in between. Germline V gives CDR1 MNHNS, CDR2 SASEGT. The CDR3 spells CASSELWGETEAFF. CDR3 nucleotide sequence: TGTGCCAGCAGTGAACTTTGGGGGGAGACTGAAGCTTTCTTT.

The V and J genes are TRBV29-1 and TRBJ2-3; 9 nucleotides agree with TRBD1. This CDR3 contains 13 residues. Germline CDR1 is SQVTM and CDR2 is ANQGSEA. V gave up 5 bases and J gave up 6 bases; unmatched junction bases: 6. CDR3 coding DNA: TGCAGCGTTAAACAGGGGGCCGGGGATACGCAGTATTTT. Protein product: CSVKQGAGDTQYF.

The J gene is TRBJ1-6, the V gene TRBV7-7; D is perhaps TRBD1 (6 bases). Trimming removed 5 bases at V and 9 bases at J, with 20 bases between. The CDR3 loop spans 16 amino acids. Germline assignment: CDR1 SSHAT and CDR2 FNYEAQ (reference sequence). As DNA, the CDR3 is TGTGCCAGCAGCCCGACCAGGGACATCGGCGGTTCACCCCTCCACTTT. Protein: CASSPTRDIGGSPLHF.

This clone turned up a few times. The rearrangement uses TRBV29-1 and TRBJ1-1; TRBD1 matches at 9 bases. The trim removed 6 bases at V and 0 bases at J, leaving 2 bases unmatched. CDR3 length: 13 residues. Looked up from germline, CDR1 is SQVTM and CDR2 is ANQGSEA. The CDR3 protein is CSVGTGMNTEAFF. DNA for the CDR3: TGCAGCGTGGGGACAGGGATGAACACTGAAGCTTTCTTT.

The chain carries TRBV4-3 and TRBJ2-7; the match to TRBD2 covers 7 bases. The CDR3 has 19 residues. Unmatched junction bases numbered 15, after V lost 0 bases and J lost 1 base. Germline CDR1 and CDR2: LGHNA and YSLEER. The CDR3 protein is CASSQDRPRGVASSYEQYF. The CDR3 DNA reads TGCGCCAGCAGCCAAGATCGGCCTCGGGGGGTCGCAAGTTCCTACGAGCAGTACTTC.

V is TRBV18 and J is TRBJ1-5, with D maybe TRBD1 (6 bases). The CDR3 has 13 amino acids. In germline, CDR1 is KGHSH, CDR2 LQKENI. Trimming cost V 6 bases and J 4 bases, with 10 bases left between them. The DNA of the CDR3 is TGTGCCAGCTCTGTACAGGGTAATCAGCCCCAGCATTTT. It translates to CASSVQGNQPQHF.

The chain employs TRBV29-1 and TRBJ2-1; the D gene is possibly TRBD2 (6 bases). Trimming removed 5 bases at V and 10 bases at J, with 21 bases between. The germline V gene encodes CDR1 SQVTM and CDR2 ANQGSEA. The CDR3 totals 14 residues. The CDR3 spells CSVYPGLFSVEQFF. The CDR3 nucleotides read TGCAGCGTTTACCCCGGACTATTTAGCGTCGAGCAGTTCTTC.

This clone was found once. The V call is TRBV7-8, the J call TRBJ2-3, with 8 nucleotides matching TRBD2. CDR1 and CDR2 (germline): SGHVS, FQNEAQ. The CDR3 is 18 residues long. The V segment lost 4 bases and the J segment 1 base; nucleotides outside the gene matches: 13. The CDR3 region is CASSWQAAGGLGTDTQYF. The CDR3 region has the DNA TGTGCCAGCAGCTGGCAGGCTGCGGGGGGTCTGGGCACAGATACGCAGTATTTT.

The chain uses TRBV5-1 and TRBJ2-7; TRBD1 is a possible D gene (7 bases). Trimming took off 4 bases at V and 7 bases at J, with 27 bases between the two ends. The CDR3 loop spans 17 amino acids. Germline CDR1 reads SGHRS; CDR2 reads YFSETQ. CDR3 residues: CASSPGGPTGIQGEQYF. CDR3 nucleotide sequence: TGCGCCAGCAGCCCAGGGGGGCCGACAGGGATTCAGGGTGAGCAGTACTTC.

The CDR3 protein is CASSGTGYGYTF. CDR3 bases: TGTGCCAGCAGTGGCACGGGCTATGGCTACACCTTC. This chain links TRBV6-5 with TRBJ1-2, with D hard to call. CDR1 and CDR2 from the germline V gene are MNHEY and SVGAGI. Between the trimmed V and J ends, which lost 5 bases and 4 bases, there was a span of 8 bases. This CDR3 spans 12 amino acids.

The sample holds a few counts of this clone. V usage is TRBV7-2 and J usage is TRBJ2-3, with D possibly matching TRBD2 (6 bases). Trimming shortened V by 5 bases and J by 4 bases, and 13 bases separated the two germline ends. Germline values: CDR1 SGHTA, CDR2 FQGNSA. The CDR3 consists of 14 residues. DNA for the CDR3: TGTGCCAGCAGCGTCTCCAGGGACTCAGATACGCAGTATTTT. It is translated as CASSVSRDSDTQYF. Looking up the rest from reference TRBV7-2 and TRBJ2-3 gives the full variable domain: GAGVSQSPSNKVTEKGKDVELRCDPISGHTALYWYRQSLGQGLEFLIYFQGNSAPDKSGLPSDRFSAERTGGSVSTLTIQRTQQEDSAVYLCASSVSRDSDTQYFGPGTRLTVL.

J is TRBJ1-5 and V is TRBV21-1. TRBV21-1 represents a pseudogene. The length of the CDR3 is 20 residues. The CDR3 loop is CASLKPGRGSCQYSNQPQHF. Written as DNA, the CDR3 is TGTGCCAGCCTAAAACCCGGGAGGGGCAGCTGCCAGTATAGCAATCAGCCCCAGCATTTT.